In its sample, the clone carrying this T cell receptor beta chain was seen a few times. The record originates from a study of identical twins. A universal primer site arose from template switching, and cDNA bore unique molecular identifiers. MiXCR was run by TCRdb on the 5' RACE reads, yielding one entry per CDR3 protein. The sample consists of roughly 250,000 distinct CDR3 sequences, around 15% of them appearing once. Trimming removed 2 bases from V and 2 bases from J, with 9 bases in between. The CDR3 length is 14 residues. Germline V gene sequence: CDR1 SGHDT, CDR2 YYEEEE. The gene calls are TRBV5-6 and TRBJ2-3, with a tentative D call TRBD2 (5 bases). The receptor comes from a woman aged 18-35 years in good health. Sequencing used memory (CD45RO+) T cells sorted from blood. The CDR3 protein is CASSLWGDTDTQYF. DNA for the CDR3: TGTGCCAGCAGCTTATGGGGAGACACAGATACGCAGTATTTT.